The following is a TCR beta chain sequence with its context. Its antigen is still unknown. The data stem from a study of cytomegalovirus exposure and HLA in healthy donors. Study-level background: Earlier findings included more than 95 million unique TCR beta sequences obtained from 150 million to 200 million T cells.

Trimming cost V 2 bases and J 1 base; bases outside gene matches: 7. The CDR3 loop spans 16 amino acids. The germline CDR1 and CDR2 sequences are KGHSH and LQKENI. PCR primers comprised 60 Vbeta and 13 Jbeta primers. Libraries were prepared by immunoSEQ multiplex PCR; TCRdb keeps only in-frame clonotypes and omits some of them. The specimen's table records nearly 200,000 clones. Points from the study as a whole: Available immune exposure information covered CMV serostatus only.

The clonotype comes from a boy aged 5-17 years in good health and CMV-seronegative. This chain connects TRBV18 to TRBJ2-7; 8 nucleotides match TRBD1. Sequencing used PBMCs. The CDR3 loop reads CASSPGGTGHSYEQYF. DNA of the CDR3: TGTGCCAGCTCACCAGGGGGGACAGGCCATTCCTACGAGCAGTACTTC.